This TCR beta chain was captured in a study of blood T cell repertoires in COVID-19. Study context: The study drew acute and convalescent COVID-19 samples from the United States, Italy and Spain. Sample material is recorded as cDNA or gDNA derived from T cells, B-cell-depleted T cells, or PBMCs.

Germline CDR1 and CDR2: SGHTA and FQGTGA. V lost 4 bases and J lost 1; bases outside the gene matches: 7. This CDR3 comprises 16 residues. In the study's own analysis: Estimation of nucleated cell counts was performed using reference gene primer amplification. Sequenced by immunoSEQ multiplex PCR; TCRdb stores in-frame clones only, minus some. Clone size and the V and J calls come from that table; the DNA yielded D and trimming. The sample carries about 76,000 clones, around 90% recorded once. V usage is TRBV7-3 and J usage is TRBJ2-3; TRBD2 matches at 8 bases. The sample comprised peripheral blood. The sequence was collected from a woman aged 50 to 60 in a cohort sampled during active COVID-19. The CDR3 DNA follows: TGTGCCAGCAGCTCTCAAGCGGGAGAAGGCACAGATACGCAGTATTTT. It translates to CASSSQAGEGTDTQYF.